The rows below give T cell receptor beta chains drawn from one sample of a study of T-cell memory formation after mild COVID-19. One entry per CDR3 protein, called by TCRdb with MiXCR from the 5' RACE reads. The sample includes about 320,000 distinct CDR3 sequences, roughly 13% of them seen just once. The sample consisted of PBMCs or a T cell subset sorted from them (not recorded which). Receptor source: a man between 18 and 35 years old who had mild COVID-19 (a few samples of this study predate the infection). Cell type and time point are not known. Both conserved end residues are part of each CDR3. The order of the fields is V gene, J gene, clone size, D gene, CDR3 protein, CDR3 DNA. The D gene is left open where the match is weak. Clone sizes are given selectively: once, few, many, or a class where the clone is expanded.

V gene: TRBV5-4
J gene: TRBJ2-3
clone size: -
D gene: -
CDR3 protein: CASSFVWAPDTQYF
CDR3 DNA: TGTGCCAGCAGCTTTGTGTGGGCCCCCGATACGCAGTATTTT

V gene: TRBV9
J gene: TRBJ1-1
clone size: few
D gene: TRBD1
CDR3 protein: CASSGRDREGTEAFF
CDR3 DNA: TGTGCCAGCAGCGGGAGAGACAGGGAGGGCACTGAAGCTTTCTTT

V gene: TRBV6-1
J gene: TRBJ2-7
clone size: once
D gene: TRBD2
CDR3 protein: CASQLAGDSYEQYF
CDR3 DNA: TGTGCCAGCCAACTAGCGGGGGATTCCTACGAGCAGTACTTC

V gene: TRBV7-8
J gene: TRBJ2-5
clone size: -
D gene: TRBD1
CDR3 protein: CASSRRTRDRGGEETQYF
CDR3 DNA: TGTGCCAGCAGCCGGAGAACACGGGACAGGGGAGGAGAAGAGACCCAGTACTTC

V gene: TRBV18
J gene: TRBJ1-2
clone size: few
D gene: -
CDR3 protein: CASSLQGPFPYGYTF
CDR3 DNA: TGTGCCAGCTCACTACAGGGACCCTTCCCATATGGCTACACCTTC

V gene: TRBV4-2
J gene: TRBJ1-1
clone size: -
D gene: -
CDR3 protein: CASSIGQLSTEAFF
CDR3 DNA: TGTGCCAGCAGTATCGGACAGCTGAGCACTGAAGCTTTCTTT

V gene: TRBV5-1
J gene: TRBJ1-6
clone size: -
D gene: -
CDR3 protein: CASTGEGLSPLHF
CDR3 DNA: TGCGCCAGCACTGGGGAGGGGCTCTCACCCCTCCACTTT

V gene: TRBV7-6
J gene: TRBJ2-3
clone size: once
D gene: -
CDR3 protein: CASSTPPSYTQYF
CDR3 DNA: TGTGCCAGCAGCACCCCGCCGAGTTATACGCAGTATTTT

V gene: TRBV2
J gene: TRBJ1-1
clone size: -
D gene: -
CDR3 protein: CASRASGSGTEAFF
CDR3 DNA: TGTGCCAGCAGGGCCTCGGGGAGCGGGACTGAAGCTTTCTTT

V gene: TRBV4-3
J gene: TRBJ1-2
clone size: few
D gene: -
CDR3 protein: CASSQEPGYGYTF
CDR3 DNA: TGCGCCAGCAGCCAAGAACCAGGGTATGGCTACACCTTC

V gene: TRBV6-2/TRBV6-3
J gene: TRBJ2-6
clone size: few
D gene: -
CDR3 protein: CASSYAGVSSGANVLTF
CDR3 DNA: TGTGCCAGCAGTTACGCAGGGGTCAGCTCTGGGGCCAACGTCCTGACTTTC

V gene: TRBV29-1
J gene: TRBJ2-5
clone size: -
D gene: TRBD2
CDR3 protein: CSGGGAYETQYF
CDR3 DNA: TGCAGCGGCGGGGGGGCCTATGAGACCCAGTACTTC

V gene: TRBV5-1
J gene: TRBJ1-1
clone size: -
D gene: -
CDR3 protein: CASSAPGGAEAFF
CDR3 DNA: TGCGCCAGCAGCGCCCCGGGGGGGGCAGAAGCTTTCTTT

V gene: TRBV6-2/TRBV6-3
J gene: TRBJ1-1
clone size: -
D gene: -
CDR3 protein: CASSYLAGLPNTEAFF
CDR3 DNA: TGTGCCAGCAGTTACTTGGCGGGCCTCCCGAACACTGAAGCTTTCTTT

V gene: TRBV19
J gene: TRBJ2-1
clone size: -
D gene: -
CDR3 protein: CASRGGAIQNEQFF
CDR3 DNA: TGTGCCAGTAGGGGGGGAGCAATCCAAAATGAGCAGTTCTTC

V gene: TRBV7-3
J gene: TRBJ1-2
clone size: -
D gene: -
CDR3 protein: CASSLDPGQNYGYTF
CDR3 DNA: TGTGCCAGCAGCTTAGACCCCGGACAGAATTATGGCTACACCTTC

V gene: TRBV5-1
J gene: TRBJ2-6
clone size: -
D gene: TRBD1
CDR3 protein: CASSPQGQGWTGANVLTF
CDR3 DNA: TGCGCCAGCAGCCCCCAGGGACAGGGGTGGACTGGGGCCAACGTCCTGACTTTC

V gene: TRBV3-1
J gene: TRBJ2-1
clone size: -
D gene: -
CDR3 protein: CASSQDGLAEQFF
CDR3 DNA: TGTGCCAGCAGCCAAGATGGGTTGGCTGAGCAGTTCTTC

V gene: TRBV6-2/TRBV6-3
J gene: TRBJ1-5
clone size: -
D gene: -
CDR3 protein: CATGRFSNQPQHF
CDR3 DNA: TGTGCCACCGGTCGGTTTAGCAATCAGCCCCAGCATTTT

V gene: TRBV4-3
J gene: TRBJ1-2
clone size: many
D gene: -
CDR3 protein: CASSQDRRTSYGYTF
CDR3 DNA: TGCGCCAGCAGCCAAGATCGGAGGACAAGCTATGGCTACACCTTC

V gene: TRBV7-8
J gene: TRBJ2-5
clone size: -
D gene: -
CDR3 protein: CASSLFPGARETQYF
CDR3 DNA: TGTGCCAGCAGCTTGTTCCCAGGGGCCCGAGAGACCCAGTACTTC

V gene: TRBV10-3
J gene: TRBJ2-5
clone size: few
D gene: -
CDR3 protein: CAIRGDAGGETQYF
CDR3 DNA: TGTGCCATTCGAGGGGACGCCGGCGGGGAGACCCAGTACTTC

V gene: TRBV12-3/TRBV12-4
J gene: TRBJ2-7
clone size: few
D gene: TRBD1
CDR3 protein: CASSHRGLEQYF
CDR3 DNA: TGTGCCAGCAGTCACAGGGGGCTCGAGCAGTACTTC

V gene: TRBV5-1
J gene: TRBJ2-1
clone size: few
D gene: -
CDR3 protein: CASSTPKPRYNEQFF
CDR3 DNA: TGCGCCAGCAGCACCCCAAAGCCGCGTTACAATGAGCAGTTCTTC

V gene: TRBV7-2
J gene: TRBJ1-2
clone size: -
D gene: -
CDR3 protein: CASSLGQYYGYTF
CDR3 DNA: TGTGCCAGCAGCCTCGGACAGTACTATGGCTACACCTTC

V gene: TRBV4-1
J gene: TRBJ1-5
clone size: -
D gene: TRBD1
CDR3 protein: CASSSWAGQGNQPQHF
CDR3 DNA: TGCGCCAGCAGCTCGTGGGCAGGACAGGGCAATCAGCCCCAGCATTTT

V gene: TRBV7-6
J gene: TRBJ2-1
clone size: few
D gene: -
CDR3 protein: CASSLGGANNEQFF
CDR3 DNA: TGTGCCAGCAGCTTAGGCGGGGCAAACAATGAGCAGTTCTTC

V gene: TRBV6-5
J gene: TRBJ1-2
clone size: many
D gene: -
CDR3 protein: CASSYTQGINGYTF
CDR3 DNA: TGTGCCAGCAGTTACACCCAGGGGATAAATGGCTACACCTTC

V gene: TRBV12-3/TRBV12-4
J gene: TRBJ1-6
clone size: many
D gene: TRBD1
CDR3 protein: CASSLLLDRVYSPLHF
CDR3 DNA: TGTGCCAGCAGTTTACTTTTGGACAGGGTATACTCACCCCTCCACTTT